This TCR beta chain was identified in a study of blood T cell repertoires in COVID-19. Authors' data handling: How many nucleated cells were present was estimated from reference gene primer amplification. Assay used: immunoSEQ multiplex PCR; TCRdb lists only in-frame clones, some missing. D and trimming come from the DNA, and the V and J calls and clone size come from that table. The data show 97,000 or so clones, 87% seen once. With 1 base clipped from V and 9 bases from J, the junction kept 6 bases outside the gene matches. Looked up from germline, CDR1 is SGHTA and CDR2 is FQGTGA. This CDR3 spans 15 amino acids.

The sequenced sample consisted of peripheral blood. This TCR was sampled from a woman between 45 and 65 years old with COVID-19, enrolled during active disease. This chain uses TRBV7-3 with TRBJ2-1; 10 nucleotides line up with TRBD2. In nucleotides, the CDR3 is TGTGCCAGCAGCTTAAGGGCTAGCGGGGGTGGTGAGCAGTTCTTC. This translates into CASSLRASGGGEQFF.